The 21 T cell receptor beta chains below come from one sample, sequenced in a study of blood T cells in healthy people across ages. The authors ran a second PCR of about 6 to 11 cycles using a sample-barcoded 5' primer and a J-beta primer mix. MiXCR, applied by TCRdb to the 5' RACE reads, yields one record per CDR3 protein. The data show about 680,000 distinct CDR3 sequences, around 49% seen once. The source material was blood. The origin of the receptors is a woman aged 55-70 years in good health.

The chain employs TRBV30 and TRBJ2-3, with D possibly being TRBD2 (5 bases). V lost 4 bases and J 2 bases, leaving 10 bases between the germline ends. In germline, CDR1 is GTSNPN, CDR2 SVGIG (reference sequence). The CDR3 runs to 13 residues. CDR3 region: CAWNGRATDTQYF. The CDR3 nucleotides are TGTGCCTGGAATGGGCGGGCCACAGATACGCAGTATTTT.

The V and J genes are TRBV28 and TRBJ2-2, with TRBD2 matching 7 bases. Unmatched junction bases numbered 10, after V lost 6 bases and J lost 3 bases. The germline V gene encodes CDR1 MDHEN and CDR2 SYDVKM. The CDR3 is made up of 16 amino acids. The CDR3 protein is CASSTTSVPDTGELFF. DNA for the CDR3: TGTGCCAGCAGCACAACTAGCGTCCCCGACACCGGGGAGCTGTTTTTT.

This rearrangement joins TRBV5-1 to TRBJ2-5, with D maybe TRBD2 (6 bases). Trimming pared 4 bases from V and 2 bases from J, leaving 12 bases between. The CDR3 sequence is 14 residues long. Per germline, CDR1 SGHRS and CDR2 YFSETQ. CDR3 amino acids: CASSVAGIQETQYF. The CDR3 bases are TGCGCCAGCAGCGTGGCGGGGATTCAAGAGACCCAGTACTTC.

V usage is TRBV20-1 and J usage is TRBJ2-3; D ambiguous. The germline V gene has CDR1 DFQATT and CDR2 SNEGSKA (reference sequence). V lost 1 base, J lost 6 bases, and 11 bases lay in between. This CDR3 spans 13 amino acids. Here the CDR3 DNA reads TGCAGTGCTAGAGGGCCAGCGCGGGATACGCAGTATTTT. It codes for CSARGPARDTQYF.

In its sample, this clonotype was seen a few times. V and J are TRBV28 and TRBJ2-7; D is possibly TRBD1 (6 bases). The CDR3 consists of 15 residues. Deletions cut 2 bases from V and 2 bases from J, with 13 bases between. CDR1 and CDR2 (germline): MDHEN, SYDVKM. The CDR3 DNA sequence: TGTGCCAGCAGTTTAGGACAGCCTGGGGCCTACGAGCAGTACTTC. Its translation is CASSLGQPGAYEQYF.

The CDR3 nucleotides read TGCAGCGTGAGGGGAAGGACCGGAGCGGGAACTAGCACAGATACGCAGTATTTT. Translated, it gives CSVRGRTGAGTSTDTQYF. The chain has TRBV29-1 and TRBJ2-3; 7 bases map to TRBD2. Germline V gives CDR1 SQVTM, CDR2 ANQGSEA. The CDR3 covers 18 residues. V was pared by 6 bases and J by 0 bases, with 18 bases of the junction left unmatched.

This clonotype was recorded at least ten times. The genes are TRBV29-1 and TRBJ2-5; the D is unclear. This CDR3 has 14 amino acids. CDR1 SQVTM and CDR2 ANQGSEA come from the germline V gene. Trimming cost V 1 base and J 2 bases, with 11 bases left between them. Here the CDR3 reads CSVEAPGLQETQYF. CDR3 nucleotides: TGCAGCGTTGAAGCCCCGGGCCTACAAGAGACCCAGTACTTC.

This clonotype was detected a few times. This sequence joins TRBV20-1 and TRBJ2-5; D ambiguous. CDR1 and CDR2 (germline): DFQATT, SNEGSKA (reference sequence). The CDR3 totals 15 residues. The V end lost 0 bases, the J end lost 1 base, and 12 bases lay between the germline ends. CDR3 residues: CSARDYLSPQETQYF. CDR3 sequence (DNA): TGCAGTGCTAGAGACTATCTTAGCCCCCAAGAGACCCAGTACTTC.

To note about this clonotype: At one end, the junction sequence differs from germline, possibly due to a read error. The chain joins TRBV27 to TRBJ1-1, with TRBD1 matching 8 bases. The CDR3 runs to 14 residues. The V gene's germline CDR1 is MNHEY and CDR2 SMNVEV (reference sequence). CDR3 bases: TGTACCAGCAGTTTACACGTCAGGGGGCTGGTAGCTTTCTTT. Amino acid sequence: CTSSLHVRGLVAFF.

In its sample, this clonotype was seen a few times. This chain uses TRBV20-1 with TRBJ2-5, with D unresolved. This CDR3 is built from 16 residues. The V end was cut by 1 base, the J end by 2 bases, with 17 bases between. The germline V gene encodes CDR1 DFQATT and CDR2 SNEGSKA (reference sequence). CDR3 sequence (DNA): TGCAGTGCTAGAGCTGGCAGAGTAAGCCAACAAGAGACCCAGTACTTC. Translating it yields CSARAGRVSQQETQYF.

Points on this clonotype: The junction departs from the called germline gene at one end, perhaps through a read error. The chain carries TRBV20-1 and TRBJ2-6; D remains unclear. Germline CDR1 DFQATT, CDR2 SNEGSKA (reference sequence). CDR3 length equals 15 residues. CDR3 loop: CGARSVGSGANVLTF. In DNA, the CDR3 is TGCGGTGCTAGGAGTGTGGGCTCTGGGGCCAACGTCCTGACTTTC.

The chain combines TRBV7-2 with TRBJ2-1; no firm D call. With 7 bases removed from V and 4 bases from J, the gap between germline ends came to 14 bases. The germline gives CDR1 SGHTA, CDR2 FQGNSA. CDR3 length: 14 amino acids. The DNA of the CDR3 is TGTGCCAGCAACCCAAGGTGGGGATACAATGAGCAGTTCTTC. It is translated as CASNPRWGYNEQFF.

V is TRBV7-3 and J is TRBJ2-3; possibly TRBD2 for D (5 bases). Trimming pared 5 bases from V and 0 bases from J, leaving 12 bases between. The CDR3 has 15 residues. CDR1 is SGHTA and CDR2 is FQGTGA in the germline V gene. As DNA, the CDR3 is TGTGCCAGCAGCCCCGCCCGCGGGAGCACAGATACGCAGTATTTT. It encodes CASSPARGSTDTQYF.

This clonotype occurred a few times. This rearrangement joins TRBV11-3 to TRBJ2-1, with unresolved D. V lost 1 base, J lost 3 bases, and 7 bases lay in between. The V gene's germline CDR1 is SGHNT and CDR2 YENEEA. The CDR3 contains 14 residues. The CDR3 loop reads CASSLGSRYNEQFF. The DNA of the CDR3 is TGTGCCAGCAGCTTAGGTTCCCGCTACAATGAGCAGTTCTTC.

This clonotype was observed many times. The V call is TRBV12-3 or TRBV12-4, the J call TRBJ2-5, with D hard to call. The V end was cut by 1 base, the J end by 11 bases, with 14 bases between. The CDR3 has 13 residues. CDR3 protein: CASSLVVNNEQYF. The CDR3 bases are TGTGCCAGCAGTTTAGTTGTGAACAATGAGCAGTACTTC.

The chain has TRBV6-2 or TRBV6-3 and TRBJ2-7, with 10 positions matching TRBD1. Germline assignment: CDR1 MNHEY and CDR2 SVGEGT. V was clipped by 7 bases and J by 0 bases; unmatched bases: 18. The CDR3 consists of 19 residues. CDR3 sequence: CASIGPGTGAIYGSYEQYF. CDR3 DNA: TGTGCCAGCATTGGACCCGGGACAGGGGCAATTTACGGCTCCTACGAGCAGTACTTC.

This clonotype was seen only a few times. The chain has TRBV20-1 and TRBJ2-5; D is uncertain. CDR1 is DFQATT and CDR2 is SNEGSKA in the germline V gene (reference sequence). The CDR3 runs to 13 residues. Trimming left V 1 base short and J 5 bases short, with 11 bases between. The CDR3 region has the DNA TGCAGTGCTAGAGGAGAGGTTGTGGAGACCCAGTACTTC. This sequence encodes CSARGEVVETQYF.

This clonotype was observed many times. V usage is TRBV27 and J usage is TRBJ2-1; tentatively, D is TRBD2 (5 bases). V was shortened by 6 bases and J by 0 bases, with 6 bases between the two germline ends. Germline CDR1 and CDR2: MNHEY and SMNVEV (reference sequence). The CDR3 has 13 residues. The CDR3 coding sequence is TGTGCCAGCAGACGGGACTCCTACAATGAGCAGTTCTTC. As protein: CASRRDSYNEQFF.

This sequence joins TRBV6-6 and TRBJ1-6; D is undetermined. CDR1 is MNHNY and CDR2 is SVGAGI in the germline V gene (reference sequence). V shed 5 bases and J shed 6 bases, with 14 bases lying between them. The CDR3 length is 15 residues. Here the CDR3 reads CASSRNPGINSPLHF. CDR3 bases: TGTGCCAGCAGTCGAAATCCGGGAATTAATTCACCCCTCCACTTT.

This clonotype was recorded only once. At one of its ends the junction is not consistent with the germline gene, which may arise from a read error. The J gene is TRBJ2-3, the V gene TRBV12-3 or TRBV12-4, with 12 bases fitting TRBD2. The CDR3 length is 15 residues. DNA of the CDR3: TGTGCCAGCAGTTGGACTAGCGGGGACACAGATACGCGGTATTTT. Its translation is CASSWTSGDTDTRYF.

The chain combines TRBV9 with TRBJ2-7, with a tentative D call TRBD1 (5 bases). The assigned J gene may be wrong: the sequence end matches TRBJ2-5 better. The V gene's germline CDR1 is SGDLS and CDR2 YYNGEE. The length of the CDR3 is 15 residues. CDR3 in DNA: TGTGCCAGCAGCGCCCGACAGAACCCGCAAGAGACCCAGTACTTC. Protein: CASSARQNPQETQYF.